This T cell receptor beta chain was captured in a study of technical replicates of blood from a handful of donors. The repertoire was sequenced with immunoSEQ multiplex PCR; TCRdb's copy has only in-frame clones and lacks some. The data contain 50,000 to 60,000 clones, just under 95% of them singletons. Trimming removed 0 bases from V and 6 bases from J; junction bases left unmatched: 14. Per the germline V gene, CDR1 is LGHNA and CDR2 is YNFKEQ. The CDR3 totals 18 residues. The chain recombines TRBV4-2 with TRBJ2-3; 8 nucleotides line up with TRBD2. The source is a human donor in good health. Some clones in this sample may be carry-over from other donors' samples. Sequencing was performed on PBMCs. DNA for the CDR3: TGTGCCAGCAGCCAAGATCTAGGCGGGGGGTCTTTTTCGGATACGCAGTATTTT. Translated: CASSQDLGGGSFSDTQYF.